The T cell receptor (beta chain) under discussion was sequenced for a study of blood T cell repertoires in COVID-19. Study background: Sample material is recorded as cDNA or gDNA derived from T cells, B-cell-depleted T cells, or PBMCs.

TCRdb's copy holds only in-frame clones and misses some; the assay was immunoSEQ multiplex PCR. This sample carries some 180,000 clones, 65% to 85% of them seen once, and the ten largest clones take about 7%. Followed over time, Seattle patients had been enrolled while infection was active. Germline CDR1 reads SEHNR; CDR2 reads FQNEAQ (reference sequence). This CDR3 region has 14 residues. V lost 3 bases to trimming and J lost 12 bases; unmatched junction nucleotides: 9. This receptor was obtained from a woman aged 40-49 years with COVID-19, enrolled during active disease. The specimen sequenced was peripheral blood. V usage is TRBV7-9 and J usage is TRBJ2-4, with 9 positions matching TRBD1. The CDR3 sequence is CASSFAPGQGSQYF. The DNA for the CDR3 is TGTGCCAGCAGCTTCGCTCCGGGACAGGGATCTCAGTACTTC.